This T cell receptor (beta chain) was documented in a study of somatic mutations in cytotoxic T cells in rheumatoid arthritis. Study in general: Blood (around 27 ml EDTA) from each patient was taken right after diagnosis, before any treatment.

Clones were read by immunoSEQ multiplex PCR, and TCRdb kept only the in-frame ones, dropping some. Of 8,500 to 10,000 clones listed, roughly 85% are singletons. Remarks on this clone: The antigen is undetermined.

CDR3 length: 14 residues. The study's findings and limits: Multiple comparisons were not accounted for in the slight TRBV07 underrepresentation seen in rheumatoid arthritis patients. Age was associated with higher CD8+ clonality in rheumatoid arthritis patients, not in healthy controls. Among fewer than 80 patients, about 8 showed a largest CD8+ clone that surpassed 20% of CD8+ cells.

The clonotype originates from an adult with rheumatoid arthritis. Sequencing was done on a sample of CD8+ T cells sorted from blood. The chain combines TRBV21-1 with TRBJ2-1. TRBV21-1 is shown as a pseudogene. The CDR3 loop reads CASSSRTFNNEQFF. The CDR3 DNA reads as TGTGCCAGCAGCAGCAGGACCTTCAACAATGAGCAGTTCTTC.